This TCR beta chain was obtained from a study of blood T cell repertoires in COVID-19. Across the study: The samples span acute and convalescent COVID-19 from the United States, Italy and Spain.

Germline V gene data show CDR1 as LGHNA and CDR2 as YNFKEQ. The CDR3 loop spans 15 amino acids. Deletions cut 5 bases from V and 2 bases from J, with 15 bases between. The protocol was immunoSEQ multiplex PCR, while the TCRdb copy is restricted to in-frame clones and leaves out a portion. The sample records under 350,000 clones, roughly 90% being singletons. Among Cohort 3 donors, those recovered had two negative PCRs, clearance, or symptom resolution. The chain employs TRBV4-2 and TRBJ1-1; D perhaps matches TRBD1 (5 bases). Sequencing input: PBMCs or T cells enriched from blood (not recorded which). This clonotype originated in an older woman who had recovered from COVID-19. CDR3 nucleotide sequence: TGTGCCAGCAGCGAAGGGCAGGGTGGAAACACTGAAGCTTTCTTT. It encodes CASSEGQGGNTEAFF.